The entry below describes one T cell receptor beta chain. Its matching antigen is unknown. Some clones are missing from TCRdb's copy, which holds only in-frame ones; the method was immunoSEQ multiplex PCR. The table shows about 38,000 clones, with approximately 85% occurring only once. The sample comes from a study of STAT5B mutations in CD4+ large granular lymphocyte leukemia. Study-level points and caveats: Without HLA matching, higher CD4+ than CD8+ T-LGLL clonality could reflect small sample size. TRBV06-family usage was enriched in top patient clones (8/27) versus controls (2/35). Main leukemic clonotypes were patient-specific, but roughly 23% appeared at low frequency elsewhere.

CDR3 size: 15 residues. V dropped 5 bases and J dropped 5 bases, with 15 bases sitting between them. Germline CDR1 reads SGHTA; CDR2 reads FQGNSA. The sequencing input was CD4+ T cells from blood buffy coats. The chain carries TRBV7-2 and TRBJ2-2, with D uncertain. This TCR derives from a human donor in good health. The CDR3 region has the DNA TGTGCCAGCAGCCTGGACGGATCCAGAACCGGGGAGCTGTTTTTT. The encoded protein is CASSLDGSRTGELFF.